Sequencing of this T cell receptor (beta chain) was carried out in a study of breast tumors, draining lymph nodes, adjacent tissues. Study observations and caveats: Tumors had less TCR diversity than lymph nodes, more than nontumor tissue. Data only fit, rather than demonstrated, lymph node origin of most tumor T cells. Luminal-like breast cancer showed significantly higher tumor–nontumor repertoire similarity than basal-like. The data were judged consistent with most tumor T cells coming from lymph node and expanding in tumor.

CDR1 SGHDN and CDR2 FVKESK come from the germline V gene. The CDR3 loop spans 16 amino acids. The lymph nodes were axillary draining lymph nodes from breast cancer patients. From the multiplex PCR reads, TCRdb called clonotypes with MiXCR, one entry per CDR3 protein. The sample lists approximately 130,000 distinct CDR3 sequences, around 20% occurring once. This clonotype is a singleton in its sample. Its matching antigen is unknown. A much larger clone differs by one base, so this may be a read error. The sample was axillary lymph node tissue. The chain couples TRBV14 to TRBJ2-7; tentative D call: TRBD2 (6 bases). This clonotype was sampled from a female donor with breast cancer. Some clones in this sample may be carry-over from other donors' samples. CDR3 nucleotides: TGTGCCAGCAGCCATTGGACTACTAGTCCGCCCTACGAGCAGCACTTC. This translates into CASSHWTTSPPYEQHF.